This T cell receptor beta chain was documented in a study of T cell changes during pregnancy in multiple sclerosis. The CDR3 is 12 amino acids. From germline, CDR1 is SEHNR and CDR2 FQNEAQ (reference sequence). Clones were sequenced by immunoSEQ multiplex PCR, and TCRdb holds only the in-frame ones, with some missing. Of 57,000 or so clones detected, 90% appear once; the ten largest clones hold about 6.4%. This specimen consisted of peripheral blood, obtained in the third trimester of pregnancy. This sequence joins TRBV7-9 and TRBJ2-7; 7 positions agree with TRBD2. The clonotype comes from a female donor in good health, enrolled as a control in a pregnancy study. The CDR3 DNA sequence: TGTGCTAGTCCCCACGGGGGGTACGAGCAGTACTTC. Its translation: CASPHGGYEQYF.